One and the same sample provided the 15 T cell receptor beta chains below, sequenced in a study of cytomegalovirus exposure and HLA in healthy donors. The PCR had 60 Vbeta and 13 Jbeta primers. Repertoires were generated with immunoSEQ multiplex PCR, while TCRdb's copy carries only in-frame clones and drops some. The sample has 110,000 or so clones; over 75% are singletons. The sequencing sample was made of PBMCs. All receptors derive from a man aged 40-55 years in good health and CMV-seropositive.

This chain joins TRBV29-1 and TRBJ2-5; TRBD1 matches at 8 bases. Germline CDR1 and CDR2: SQVTM and ANQGSEA. This CDR3 region has 11 residues. Trimming cost V 6 bases and J 13 bases; bases outside gene matches: 10. The CDR3 nucleotides are TGCAGCGTGGAACAGGGACAGGTACTGTACTTC. Translated: CSVEQGQVLYF. Combining the CDR3 with reference TRBV29-1 and TRBJ2-5 gives the whole variable domain SAVISQKPSRDICQRGTSLTIQCQVDSQVTMMFWYRQQPGQSLTLIATANQGSEATYESGFVIDKFPISRPNLTFSTLTVSNMSPEDSSIYLCSVEQGQVLYFGPGTRLLVL.

The V gene is TRBV28, the J gene TRBJ2-5, with TRBD2 matching 8 bases. The end of the DNA fits TRBJ2-7 better, so the J call may be wrong. CDR1 and CDR2 from the germline V gene are MDHEN and SYDVKM. The CDR3 has 14 residues. The CDR3 DNA follows: TGTGCCAGCAAAAAACTAGCGGTTTCCTACGAGCAGTACTTC. Its translation: CASKKLAVSYEQYF.

As to this clone: One end of the junction varies from germline; a read error may be responsible. The chain has TRBV7-9 and TRBJ2-1, with 12 bases aligning to TRBD1. This CDR3 is 17 amino acids long. Per germline, CDR1 SEHNR and CDR2 FQNEAQ (reference sequence). The DNA for the CDR3 is TGTTCCAGCAGCTCCTCCTGGGGGACAGGGGGCAACAATGAGCAGTTCTTC. It translates to CSSSSSWGTGGNNEQFF. Based on the CDR3 plus reference TRBV7-9 and TRBJ2-1, the full variable domain is DTGVSQNPRHKITKRGQNVTFRCDPISEHNRLYWYRQTLGQGPEFLTYFQNEAQLEKSRLLSDRFSAERPKGSFSTLEIQRTEQGDSAMYLCSSSSSWGTGGNNEQFFGPGTRLTVL.

The gene calls are TRBV7-2 and TRBJ2-3; D remains ambiguous. The CDR3 totals 14 residues. The V gene lost 5 bases and the J gene lost 0 bases, with 9 bases spanning the gap. The V gene's germline CDR1 is SGHTA and CDR2 FQGNSA. The CDR3 reads CASSLQTSTDTQYF. The CDR3 DNA reads as TGTGCCAGCAGCCTCCAGACAAGCACAGATACGCAGTATTTT.

The rearrangement uses TRBV15 and TRBJ2-6, with D uncertain. Germline V gives CDR1 LNHNV, CDR2 YYDKDF (reference sequence). The CDR3 covers 16 residues. With 1 base removed from V and 0 bases from J, the gap between germline ends came to 7 bases. In DNA, the CDR3 is TGTGCCACCAGCAGAGGCGTAGACTCTGGGGCCAACGTCCTGACTTTC. The encoded protein is CATSRGVDSGANVLTF.

The chain employs TRBV19 and TRBJ2-7; TRBD2 is a possible D gene (6 bases). The CDR3 has 11 residues. Germline V gene lookup returns CDR1 LNHDA and CDR2 SQIVND (reference sequence). V gave up 8 bases and J gave up 3 bases, with 8 bases separating them. The chain's CDR3 is CASGDFYEQYF. CDR3 sequence (DNA): TGTGCCAGTGGGGACTTCTACGAGCAGTACTTC.

The rearrangement joins TRBV4-3 to TRBJ2-7, with D perhaps matching TRBD1 (6 bases). This CDR3 region has 14 residues. Germline assignment: CDR1 LGHNA and CDR2 YSLEER. The V end lost 0 bases, the J end lost 4 bases, and 10 bases lay between the germline ends. In DNA, the CDR3 is TGCGCCAGCAGCCAAGAGTGGGGGCCGTACGAGCAGTACTTC. As protein: CASSQEWGPYEQYF.

This clone has a single count. The chain couples TRBV5-6 to TRBJ2-2; D not certain. Trimming pared 4 bases from V and 7 bases from J, leaving 11 bases between. CDR3 size: 13 residues. Germline CDR1 SGHDT, CDR2 YYEEEE. CDR3: CASSPQLYGELFF. In DNA form, the CDR3 reads TGTGCCAGCAGCCCGCAACTTTACGGGGAGCTGTTTTTT. Combining the CDR3 with reference TRBV5-6 and TRBJ2-2 gives the whole variable domain DAGVTQSPTHLIKTRGQQVTLRCSPKSGHDTVSWYQQALGQGPQFIFQYYEEEERQRGNFPDRFSGHQFPNYSSELNVNALLLGDSALYLCASSPQLYGELFFGEGSRLTVL.

This clone was observed a single time. This chain uses TRBV5-1 with TRBJ2-7; no reliable D call. This CDR3 comprises 13 residues. Germline CDR1 is SGHRS and CDR2 is YFSETQ. V was trimmed by 1 base and J by 1 base, leaving 6 bases between them. DNA for the CDR3: TGCGCCAGCAGCTTGACAGTGTCCTACGAGCAGTACTTC. Protein: CASSLTVSYEQYF.

This clone was seen a handful of times. For the CDR3, the DNA is TGTGCCAGCAGTGTATCAGGGGTCACAGATACGCAGTATTTT. As protein: CASSVSGVTDTQYF. The chain uses TRBV25-1 and TRBJ2-3; possibly TRBD1 for D (6 bases). The germline gives CDR1 MGHDK, CDR2 SYGVNS. This CDR3 region has 14 residues. V was cut by 4 bases and J by 2 bases, with 10 bases left in between.

The chain combines TRBV7-2 with TRBJ1-3, with D unclear. V lost 1 base, J lost 0 bases, and 7 bases lay in between. The CDR3 length is 15 residues. Per germline, CDR1 SGHTA and CDR2 FQGNSA. CDR3 nucleotides: TGTGCCAGCAGCTTAGGAGGCACCTCTGGAAACACCATATATTTT. Translation: CASSLGGTSGNTIYF.

The CDR3 DNA follows: TGCGCCAGCAGCCAAAGCCGAACGGAAACCGGGACAGGGTACTTTGCTGGAAACACCATATATTTT. Encoded protein: CASSQSRTETGTGYFAGNTIYF. The chain joins TRBV4-1 to TRBJ1-3; 9 bases match TRBD1. Germline V gives CDR1 MGHRA, CDR2 YSYEKL. The V gene end was trimmed by 2 bases and the J gene end by 2 bases; junction bases not matched to a gene: 22. CDR3 length: 22 amino acids.

This rearrangement joins TRBV27 to TRBJ1-4; D ambiguous. Germline loops: CDR1 MNHEY, CDR2 SMNVEV (reference sequence). The CDR3 has 11 residues. The CDR3 sequence is CDSLPGEKLFF. Here the CDR3 DNA reads TGTGACTCTCTCCCGGGAGAAAAACTGTTTTTT.

The chain combines TRBV18 with TRBJ1-4; 7 bases agree with TRBD1. V dropped 2 bases and J dropped 0; count of bases not matched to a gene: 3. The CDR3 extends over 16 amino acids. Germline lookup yields CDR1 KGHSH and CDR2 LQKENI. The CDR3 nucleotides are TGTGCCAGCTCACCAGTCCAGGGGGCAACTAATGAAAAACTGTTTTTT. Encoded protein: CASSPVQGATNEKLFF.

This chain links TRBV11-2 with TRBJ2-3; TRBD1 matches 8 bases. CDR3 length: 16 amino acids. The trim removed 4 bases at V and 2 bases at J, leaving 8 bases unmatched. CDR1 and CDR2 from the germline V gene are SGHAT and FQNNGV. CDR3 protein: CASSSYRDRSTDTQYF. The CDR3 DNA sequence: TGTGCCAGCAGCTCCTACCGGGACAGGTCCACAGATACGCAGTATTTT.